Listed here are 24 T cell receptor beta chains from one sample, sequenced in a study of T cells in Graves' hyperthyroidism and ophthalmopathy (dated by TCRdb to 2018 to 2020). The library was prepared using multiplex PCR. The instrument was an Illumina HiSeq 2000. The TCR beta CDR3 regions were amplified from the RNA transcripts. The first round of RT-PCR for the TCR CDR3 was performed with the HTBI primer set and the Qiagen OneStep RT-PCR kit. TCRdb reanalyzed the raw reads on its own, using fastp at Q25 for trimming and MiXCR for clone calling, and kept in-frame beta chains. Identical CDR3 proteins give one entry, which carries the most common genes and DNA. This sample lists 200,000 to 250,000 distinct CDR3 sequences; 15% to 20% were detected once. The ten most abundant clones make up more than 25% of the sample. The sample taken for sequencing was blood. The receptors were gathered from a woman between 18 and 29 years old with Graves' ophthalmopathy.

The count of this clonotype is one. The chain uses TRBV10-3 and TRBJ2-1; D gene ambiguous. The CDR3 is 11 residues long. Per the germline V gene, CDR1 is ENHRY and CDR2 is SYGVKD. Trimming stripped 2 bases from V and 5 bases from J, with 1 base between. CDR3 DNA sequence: TGTGCCATCAGTGAGAACAATGAGCAGTTCTTC. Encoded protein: CAISENNEQFF.

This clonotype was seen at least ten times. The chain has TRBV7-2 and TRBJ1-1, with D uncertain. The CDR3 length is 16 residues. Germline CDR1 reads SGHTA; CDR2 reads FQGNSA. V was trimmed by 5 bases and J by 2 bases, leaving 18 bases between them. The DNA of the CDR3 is TGTGCCAGCAGCCACACTTCGGGGTTTGCAAACACTGAAGCTTTCTTT. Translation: CASSHTSGFANTEAFF.

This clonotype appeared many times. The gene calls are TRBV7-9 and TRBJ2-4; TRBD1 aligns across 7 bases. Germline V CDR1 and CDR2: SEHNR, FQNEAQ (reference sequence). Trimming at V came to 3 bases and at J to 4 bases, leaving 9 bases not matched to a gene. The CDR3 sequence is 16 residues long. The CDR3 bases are TGTGCCAGCAGCTTGCCGCTAGGGACAGAGAAAAACATTCAGTACTTC. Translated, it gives CASSLPLGTEKNIQYF.

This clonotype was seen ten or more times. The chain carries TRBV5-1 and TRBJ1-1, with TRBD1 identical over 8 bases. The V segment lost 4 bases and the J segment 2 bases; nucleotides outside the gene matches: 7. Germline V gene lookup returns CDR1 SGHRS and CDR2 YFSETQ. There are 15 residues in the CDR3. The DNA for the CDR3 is TGCGCCAGCAGCGGGCCGGGACAGGCTAACACTGAAGCTTTCTTT. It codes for CASSGPGQANTEAFF.

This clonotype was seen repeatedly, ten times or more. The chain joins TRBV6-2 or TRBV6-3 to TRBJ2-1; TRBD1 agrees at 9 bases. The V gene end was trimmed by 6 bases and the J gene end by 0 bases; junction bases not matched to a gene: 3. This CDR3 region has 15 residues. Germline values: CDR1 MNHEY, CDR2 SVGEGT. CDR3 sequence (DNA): TGTGCCAGCAGGATGGACAGGGGCTCCTACAATGAGCAGTTCTTC. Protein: CASRMDRGSYNEQFF.

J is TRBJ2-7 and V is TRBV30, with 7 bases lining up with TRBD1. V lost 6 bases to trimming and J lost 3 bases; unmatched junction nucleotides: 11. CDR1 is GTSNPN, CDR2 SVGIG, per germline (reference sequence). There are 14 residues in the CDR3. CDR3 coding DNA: TGTGCCTGTCATTATCGGGACAGAAACTACGAGCAGTACTTC. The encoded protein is CACHYRDRNYEQYF.

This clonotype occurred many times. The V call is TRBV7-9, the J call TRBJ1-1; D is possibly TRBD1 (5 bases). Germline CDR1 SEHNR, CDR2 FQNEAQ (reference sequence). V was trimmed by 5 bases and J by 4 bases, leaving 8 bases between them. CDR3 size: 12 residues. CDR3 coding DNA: TGTGCCAGCAGCGGGAGGGGCACTGAAGCTTTCTTT. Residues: CASSGRGTEAFF.

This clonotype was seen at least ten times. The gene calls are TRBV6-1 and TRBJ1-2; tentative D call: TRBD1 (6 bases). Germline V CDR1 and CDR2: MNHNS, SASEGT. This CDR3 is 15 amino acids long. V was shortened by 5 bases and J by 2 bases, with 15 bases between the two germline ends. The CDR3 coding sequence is TGTGCCAGCAGTTATATGATTCAGGGGAACTATGGCTACACCTTC. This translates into CASSYMIQGNYGYTF.

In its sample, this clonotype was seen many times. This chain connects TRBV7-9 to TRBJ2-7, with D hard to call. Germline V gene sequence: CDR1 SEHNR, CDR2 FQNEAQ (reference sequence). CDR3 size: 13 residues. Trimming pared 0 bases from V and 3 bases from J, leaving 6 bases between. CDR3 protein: CASSLAGFYEQYF. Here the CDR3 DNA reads TGTGCCAGCAGCTTAGCAGGTTTCTACGAGCAGTACTTC.

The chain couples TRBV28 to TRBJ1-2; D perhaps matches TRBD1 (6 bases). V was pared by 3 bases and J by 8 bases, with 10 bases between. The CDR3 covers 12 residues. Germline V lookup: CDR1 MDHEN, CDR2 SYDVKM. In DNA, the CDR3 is TGTGCCAGCAGTTTCGGGGGGCGAGGCTACACCTTC. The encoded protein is CASSFGGRGYTF.

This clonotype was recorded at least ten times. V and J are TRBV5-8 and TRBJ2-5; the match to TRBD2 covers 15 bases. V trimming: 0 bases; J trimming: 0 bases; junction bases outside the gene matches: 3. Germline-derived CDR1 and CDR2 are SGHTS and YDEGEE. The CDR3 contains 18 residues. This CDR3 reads CASSLDGTSGGNQETQYF. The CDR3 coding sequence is TGTGCCAGCAGCTTGGATGGGACTAGCGGGGGGAACCAAGAGACCCAGTACTTC.

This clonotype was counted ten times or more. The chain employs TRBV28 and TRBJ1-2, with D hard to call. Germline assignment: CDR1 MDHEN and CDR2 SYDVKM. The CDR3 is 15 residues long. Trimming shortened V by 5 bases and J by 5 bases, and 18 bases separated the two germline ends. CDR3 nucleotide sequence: TGTGCCAGCAGTACCCGATGGCAGTCAAGTTATGGCTACACCTTC. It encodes CASSTRWQSSYGYTF.

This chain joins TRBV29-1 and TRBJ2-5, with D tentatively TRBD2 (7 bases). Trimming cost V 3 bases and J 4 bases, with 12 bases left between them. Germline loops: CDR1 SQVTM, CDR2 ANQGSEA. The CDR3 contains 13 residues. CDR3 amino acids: CSVDWGGAETQYF. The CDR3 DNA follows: TGCAGCGTTGACTGGGGGGGCGCAGAGACCCAGTACTTC.

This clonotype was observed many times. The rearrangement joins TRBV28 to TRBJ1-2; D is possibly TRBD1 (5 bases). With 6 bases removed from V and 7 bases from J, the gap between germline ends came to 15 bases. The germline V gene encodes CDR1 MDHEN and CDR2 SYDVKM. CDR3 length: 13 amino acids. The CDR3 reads CASRPGPRIGYTF. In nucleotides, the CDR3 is TGTGCCAGCAGACCGGGACCGCGTATTGGCTACACCTTC.

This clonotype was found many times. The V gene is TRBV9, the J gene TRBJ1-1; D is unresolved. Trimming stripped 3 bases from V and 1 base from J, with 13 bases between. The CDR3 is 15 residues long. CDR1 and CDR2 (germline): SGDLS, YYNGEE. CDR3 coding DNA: TGTGCCAGCAGCGCCACACCGGTTAGGAACACTGAAGCTTTCTTT. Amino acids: CASSATPVRNTEAFF.

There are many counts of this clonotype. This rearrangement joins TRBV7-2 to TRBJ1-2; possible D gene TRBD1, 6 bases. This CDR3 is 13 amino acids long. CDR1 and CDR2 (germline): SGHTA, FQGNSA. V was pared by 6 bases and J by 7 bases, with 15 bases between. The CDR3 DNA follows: TGTGCCAGCAGTTCAGGGGTTCGGGGTGGCTACACCTTC. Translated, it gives CASSSGVRGGYTF.

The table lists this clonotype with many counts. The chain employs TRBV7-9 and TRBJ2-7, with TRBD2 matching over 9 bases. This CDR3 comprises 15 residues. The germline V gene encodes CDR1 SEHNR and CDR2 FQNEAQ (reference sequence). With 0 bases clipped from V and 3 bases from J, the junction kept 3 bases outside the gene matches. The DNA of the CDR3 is TGTGCCAGCAGCTTAGCTAGCGGGAGACGCTACGAGCAGTACTTC. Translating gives CASSLASGRRYEQYF. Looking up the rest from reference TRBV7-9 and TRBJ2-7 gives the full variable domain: DTGVSQNPRHKITKRGQNVTFRCDPISEHNRLYWYRQTLGQGPEFLTYFQNEAQLEKSRLLSDRFSAERPKGSFSTLEIQRTEQGDSAMYLCASSLASGRRYEQYFGPGTRLTVT.

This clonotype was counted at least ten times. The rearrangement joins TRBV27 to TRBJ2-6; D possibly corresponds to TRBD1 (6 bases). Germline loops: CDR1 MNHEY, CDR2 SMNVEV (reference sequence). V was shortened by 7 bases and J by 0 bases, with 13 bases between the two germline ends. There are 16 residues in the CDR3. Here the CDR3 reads CASTTGLHSGANVLTF. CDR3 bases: TGTGCCAGCACAACAGGGCTACACTCTGGGGCCAACGTCCTGACTTTC.

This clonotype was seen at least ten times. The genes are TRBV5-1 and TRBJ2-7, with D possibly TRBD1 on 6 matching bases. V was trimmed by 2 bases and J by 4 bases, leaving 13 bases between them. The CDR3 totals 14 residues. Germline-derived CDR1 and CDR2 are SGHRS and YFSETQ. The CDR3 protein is CASSFGRGGYEQYF. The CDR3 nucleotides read TGCGCCAGCAGCTTTGGCAGGGGCGGTTACGAGCAGTACTTC. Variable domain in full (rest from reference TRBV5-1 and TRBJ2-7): KAGVTQTPRYLIKTRGQQVTLSCSPISGHRSVSWYQQTPGQGLQFLFEYFSETQRNKGNFPGRFSGRQFSNSRSEMNVSTLELGDSALYLCASSFGRGGYEQYFGPGTRLTVT.

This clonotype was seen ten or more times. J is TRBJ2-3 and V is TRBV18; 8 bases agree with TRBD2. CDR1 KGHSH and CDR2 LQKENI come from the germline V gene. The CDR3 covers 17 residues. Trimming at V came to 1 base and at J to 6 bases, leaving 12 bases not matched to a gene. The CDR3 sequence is CASSPLPHAGGVDTQYF. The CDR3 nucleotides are TGTGCCAGCTCACCACTCCCCCACGCGGGAGGCGTGGATACGCAGTATTTT.

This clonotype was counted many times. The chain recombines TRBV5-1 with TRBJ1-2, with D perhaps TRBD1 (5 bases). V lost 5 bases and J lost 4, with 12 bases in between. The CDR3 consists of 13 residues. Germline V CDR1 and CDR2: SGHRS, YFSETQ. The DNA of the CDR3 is TGCGCCAGCAGACGGGACGAGCTCTATGGCTACACCTTC. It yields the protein CASRRDELYGYTF.

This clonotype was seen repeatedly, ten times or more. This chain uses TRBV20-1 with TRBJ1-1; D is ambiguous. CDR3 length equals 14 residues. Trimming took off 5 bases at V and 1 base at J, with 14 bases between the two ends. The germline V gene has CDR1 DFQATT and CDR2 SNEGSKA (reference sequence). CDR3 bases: TGCAGTGCTGTGCGTGCGGATACGAACACTGAAGCTTTCTTT. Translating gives CSAVRADTNTEAFF.

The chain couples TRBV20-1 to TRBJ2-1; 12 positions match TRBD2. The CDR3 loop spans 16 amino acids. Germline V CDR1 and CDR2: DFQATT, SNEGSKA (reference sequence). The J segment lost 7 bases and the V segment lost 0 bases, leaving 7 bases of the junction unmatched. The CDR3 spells CSARETSGSTVNEQFF. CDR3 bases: TGCAGTGCTAGAGAGACTAGCGGGAGTACGGTAAATGAGCAGTTCTTC.

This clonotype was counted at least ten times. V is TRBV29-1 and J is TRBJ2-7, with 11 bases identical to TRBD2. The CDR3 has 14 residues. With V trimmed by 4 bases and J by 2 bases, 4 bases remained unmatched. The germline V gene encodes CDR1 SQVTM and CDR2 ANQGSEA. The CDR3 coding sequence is TGCAGCGTTGTGGGGACTAGCGGTCCCTACGAGCAGTACTTC. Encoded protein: CSVVGTSGPYEQYF.